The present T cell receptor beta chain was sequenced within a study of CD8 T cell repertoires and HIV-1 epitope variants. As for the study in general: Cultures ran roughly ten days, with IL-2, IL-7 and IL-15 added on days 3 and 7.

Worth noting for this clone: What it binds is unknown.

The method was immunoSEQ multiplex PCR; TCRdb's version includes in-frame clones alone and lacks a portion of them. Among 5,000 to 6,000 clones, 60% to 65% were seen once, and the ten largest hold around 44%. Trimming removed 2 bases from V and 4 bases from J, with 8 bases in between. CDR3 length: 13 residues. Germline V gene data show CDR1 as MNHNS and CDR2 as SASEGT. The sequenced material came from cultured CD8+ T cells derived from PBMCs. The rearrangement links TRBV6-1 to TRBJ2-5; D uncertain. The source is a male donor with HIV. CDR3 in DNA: TGTGCCAGCAGTGAAATCTTACGAGAGACCCAGTACTTC. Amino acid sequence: CASSEILRETQYF.